This TCR beta chain was obtained from a study of cytomegalovirus exposure and HLA in healthy donors. Of note for this clone: The antigen remains unidentified.

The PCR ran on 60 Vbeta and 13 Jbeta primers. The method was immunoSEQ multiplex PCR; TCRdb's version includes in-frame clones alone and lacks a portion of them. The table records over 200,000 clones, 77% of them present only once. Study-wide points: TRBV6-2, TRBV6-3 and other indistinguishable V segments were excluded. Altogether, more than 150 TCR beta chains were recorded as cytomegalovirus-associated.

The CDR3 is 14 amino acids. Germline CDR1 reads KGHSH; CDR2 reads LQKENI. V trimming: 5 bases; J trimming: 4 bases; junction bases outside the gene matches: 4. J is TRBJ2-3 and V is TRBV18; TRBD1 aligns across 9 bases. Sequencing was carried out using PBMCs. This TCR was sampled from an older woman in good health and CMV-seropositive. CDR3 nucleotides: TGTGCCAGCTCAGGACAGGGGTACGCAGATACGCAGTATTTT. Translation gives CASSGQGYADTQYF.